The rows below give T cell receptor beta chains drawn from one sample of a study of cytomegalovirus exposure and HLA in healthy donors. Libraries were prepared by immunoSEQ multiplex PCR; TCRdb keeps only in-frame clonotypes and omits some of them. The profile shows 150,000 to 200,000 clones, 75% to 90% of them singletons. The material sequenced was PBMCs. Receptors originate from a man aged 35 to 55 in good health and CMV-seropositive. Both conserved end residues are part of each CDR3. D genes are given only for firm matches. The size entry is marked missing in some rows and otherwise reads once, few, many or a size class.

cdr3_aa | cdr3_nt | j_call | clone_size | v_call | d_call
CASSLGTGGSRGNSPLHF | TGTGCCAGCAGCTTAGGGACAGGGGGCTCCAGGGGTAATTCACCCCTCCACTTT | TRBJ1-6 | NA | TRBV7-2 | TRBD1
CASSLDRVTQYF | TGTGCCAGCAGTCTAGACAGGGTTACGCAGTATTTT | TRBJ2-3 | NA | TRBV28 | TRBD1
CASSVFPIPHEQYF | TGTGCCAGCAGCGTATTCCCTATACCCCACGAGCAGTACTTC | TRBJ2-7 | few | TRBV9 | NA
CASSYVSRAGYTF | TGTGCCAGCAGCTACGTGAGCAGGGCTGGCTACACCTTC | TRBJ1-2 | few | TRBV5-5 | NA
CASRWTSGGLETQYF | TGTGCCAGTAGATGGACTAGCGGGGGCTTAGAGACCCAGTACTTC | TRBJ2-5 | few | TRBV19 | TRBD2
CASGPFGTPQETQYF | TGCGCCAGCGGACCTTTCGGGACACCCCAAGAGACCCAGTACTTC | TRBJ2-5 | NA | TRBV5-1 | NA
CATRRQGAPEGGYTF | TGTGCCACCCGACGACAGGGGGCGCCCGAGGGGGGCTACACCTTC | TRBJ1-2 | NA | TRBV6-5 | TRBD1
CASSVFPLGTGGTGELFF | TGTGCCAGCAGCGTATTCCCCCTGGGGACAGGGGGCACCGGGGAGCTGTTTTTT | TRBJ2-2 | once | TRBV9 | TRBD1
CASSRVGDTTFEQYF | TGCGCCAGCAGCCGAGTGGGGGACACTACCTTCGAGCAGTACTTC | TRBJ2-7 | NA | TRBV4-1 | NA
CASLLGETEQFF | TGTGCCAGCCTTCTGGGCGAGACTGAGCAGTTCTTC | TRBJ2-1 | once | TRBV13 | NA
CASSLTRVQGSYEQYF | TGCGCCAGCAGCCTAACCAGGGTCCAGGGGTCCTACGAGCAGTACTTC | TRBJ2-7 | NA | TRBV4-1 | NA
CAWSVGTGDNQPQHF | TGTGCCTGGAGTGTAGGGACAGGGGACAATCAGCCCCAGCATTTT | TRBJ1-5 | NA | TRBV30 | TRBD1
CASSAQAVQETQYF | TGTGCCAGCAGCGCCCAAGCGGTGCAAGAGACCCAGTACTTC | TRBJ2-5 | NA | TRBV9 | NA
CASSQQGSGNTIYF | TGTGCCAGCAGCCAACAGGGGTCTGGAAACACCATATATTTT | TRBJ1-3 | NA | TRBV7-2 | TRBD1
CASKPPGRGNHEQYF | TGTGCCAGCAAGCCCCCTGGCAGGGGCAACCACGAGCAGTACTTC | TRBJ2-7 | NA | TRBV2 | NA
CASSLAGQSGNTIYF | TGTGCCAGCAGTTTAGCCGGACAGTCTGGAAACACCATATATTTT | TRBJ1-3 | NA | TRBV28 | NA
CASTPGQGFYGYTF | TGTGCCAGCACCCCCGGACAGGGGTTCTATGGCTACACCTTC | TRBJ1-2 | few | TRBV28 | TRBD1
CASSSGQAQHF | TGTGCCAGCAGTTCAGGACAGGCCCAGCATTTT | TRBJ1-5 | NA | TRBV28 | TRBD1
CASSSDNYEQYF | TGTGCCAGCAGCTCGGACAACTACGAGCAGTACTTC | TRBJ2-7 | NA | TRBV7-9 | NA
CASKSHAGLSYEQYF | TGTGCCAGCAAATCACATGCGGGGCTCTCCTACGAGCAGTACTTC | TRBJ2-7 | NA | TRBV27 | NA
CASSEQVPRAGAYNEQFF | TGCGCCAGCAGTGAACAGGTACCAAGGGCGGGGGCCTACAATGAGCAGTTCTTC | TRBJ2-1 | NA | TRBV10-2 | TRBD2
CASSESLAGLGIQYF | TGTGCCAGCAGTGAAAGCCTAGCGGGGCTCGGCATTCAGTACTTC | TRBJ2-4 | few | TRBV2 | TRBD2
CASSPWDNDEQYF | TGTGCCAGCAGCCCCTGGGACAACGACGAGCAGTACTTC | TRBJ2-7 | NA | TRBV9 | NA
CASSRDRTYGYTF | TGTGCCAGCAGCAGGGACAGGACCTATGGCTACACCTTC | TRBJ1-2 | NA | TRBV2 | TRBD1
CASSLGAGTGANEQFF | TGTGCCAGCAGCTTAGGTGCCGGGACAGGGGCCAATGAGCAGTTCTTC | TRBJ2-1 | NA | TRBV7-2 | TRBD1
CASSPRGQIPYQETQYF | TGTGCCAGCAGCCCTAGGGGACAGATTCCGTACCAAGAGACCCAGTACTTC | TRBJ2-5 | NA | TRBV7-2 | TRBD1
CASSRTGNGYEQYF | TGCGCCAGCAGCCGGACAGGGAACGGGTACGAGCAGTACTTC | TRBJ2-7 | NA | TRBV4-3 | TRBD1
CASSFRDTSSEQYF | TGTGCCAGCAGTTTCAGGGACACATCGTCCGAGCAGTACTTC | TRBJ2-7 | NA | TRBV27 | NA
CASSLGPDSTDTQYF | TGCGCCAGCAGCTTGGGGCCGGACTCAACAGATACGCAGTATTTT | TRBJ2-3 | NA | TRBV5-1 | NA
CAWSAGTGKGNTQYF | TGTGCCTGGAGTGCCGGGACAGGGAAAGGAAATACGCAGTATTTT | TRBJ2-3 | NA | TRBV30 | TRBD1
CASSSLDRGTGYEQYF | TGTGCCAGCAGCTCCTTGGACAGGGGGACGGGATACGAGCAGTACTTC | TRBJ2-7 | NA | TRBV7-8 | TRBD1
CAWSVPGTATDYEQYF | TGTGCCTGGAGTGTACCCGGGACAGCCACAGACTACGAGCAGTACTTC | TRBJ2-7 | NA | TRBV30 | TRBD1
CASSRATRVRGNTIYF | TGCGCCAGCAGCCGTGCGACCAGGGTACGGGGAAACACCATATATTTT | TRBJ1-3 | NA | TRBV23-1 | NA
CASSLGAGKGYTF | TGTGCCAGCAGCTTGGGGGCCGGGAAAGGCTACACCTTC | TRBJ1-2 | NA | TRBV5-6 | NA
CASSAGQAPSYEQYF | TGTGCCAGCAGCGCAGGACAGGCGCCCTCCTACGAGCAGTACTTC | TRBJ2-7 | few | TRBV5-5 | TRBD1
CASRGDGDMNTEAFF | TGTGCCAGCAGGGGCGATGGGGACATGAACACTGAAGCTTTCTTT | TRBJ1-1 | NA | TRBV6-4 | NA
CASSPGRGGSQETQYF | TGTGCCAGCTCACCAGGGAGGGGAGGCTCCCAAGAGACCCAGTACTTC | TRBJ2-5 | NA | TRBV18 | TRBD2
CASTGGAEDGYTF | TGTGCCAGCACTGGGGGCGCGGAGGATGGCTACACCTTC | TRBJ1-2 | NA | TRBV6-1 | NA